This TCR beta chain was recorded in a study of OX40 agonist ivuxolimab in advanced cancers. Researchers took blood at baseline, on cycle 4 day 1, and on cycle 7 day 1. Germline CDR1 reads SQVTM; CDR2 reads ANQGSEA. This CDR3 region has 16 residues. J gave up 0 bases and V 3 bases, and 10 bases lay outside the gene matches. Method: immunoSEQ multiplex PCR; TCRdb's copy keeps in-frame clones and lacks some. The table shows tens of thousands of clones, with approximately 85% occurring only once. V and J are TRBV29-1 and TRBJ1-1, with 7 bases matching TRBD1. This specimen consisted of CD4+ or CD8+ T cells sorted from blood, obtained in a trial of the OX40 agonist ivuxolimab. The sequence derives from an adult with an advanced solid tumor such as melanoma, head and neck, liver or kidney cancer. The CDR3 region has the DNA TGCAGCGTTGAGAATTCCGGACAGGTTATGAACACTGAAGCTTTCTTT. Translated: CSVENSGQVMNTEAFF.